This T cell receptor (beta chain) appears in the sequencing data of a study of technical replicates of blood from a handful of donors. This table comes from immunoSEQ multiplex PCR, and its TCRdb copy is limited to in-frame clones, with some not included. The data hold 65,000 to 90,000 clones, with around 93% observed a single time. The CDR3 consists of 18 residues. V gave up 1 base and J gave up 2 bases, with 21 bases separating them. The germline gives CDR1 SEHNR, CDR2 FQNEAQ (reference sequence). The chain carries TRBV7-9 and TRBJ2-7, with a possible D match to TRBD1 (5 bases). This TCR came from a human donor in good health. Sequencing was performed on T cells isolated from PBMCs. CDR3 protein: CASSLGSLTVPGAYEQYF. The DNA of the CDR3 is TGTGCCAGCAGCTTAGGGAGCCTGACAGTCCCTGGCGCCTACGAGCAGTACTTC.